Below are 9 T cell receptor beta chains sequenced from a single sample in a study of post-analysis software for immune sequencing data. General study points: Patients had higher frequencies than controls of roughly 5 TRBV segments, including TRBV5-6, TRBV5-1 and TRBV20-1.

No antigen has been identified for these receptors. TCR beta cDNA libraries had unique molecular identifiers. TCRdb recomputed calls from the PCR reads with MiXCR, one row per CDR3 protein. The repertoire holds hundreds of thousands of distinct CDR3 sequences, with roughly 29% as singletons. The sample taken for sequencing was blood. These receptors were obtained from a girl aged 10 to 17 with multiple sclerosis.

This clonotype has a handful of counts. The V call is TRBV28, the J call TRBJ2-6; D is unclear. V was clipped by 6 bases and J by 0 bases, with 9 bases between them. The CDR3 sequence is 15 residues long. In germline, CDR1 is MDHEN, CDR2 SYDVKM. The CDR3 DNA reads as TGTGCCAGCAGAGAGGCAACCTCTGGGGCCAACGTCCTGACTTTC. This sequence encodes CASREATSGANVLTF.

The chain carries TRBV10-1 and TRBJ2-1; D is uncertain. The V gene lost 2 bases and the J gene lost 6 bases, with 11 bases spanning the gap. Germline loops: CDR1 WNHNN, CDR2 SYGVQD (reference sequence). The CDR3 is 14 amino acids. CDR3 region: CASSENPRVNEQFF. Written as DNA, the CDR3 is TGCGCCAGCAGTGAGAACCCTAGGGTCAATGAGCAGTTCTTC.

In this sample, this clonotype turned up a few times. The chain uses TRBV29-1 and TRBJ1-5, with D tentatively TRBD1 (5 bases). V dropped 7 bases and J dropped 7 bases, with 17 bases sitting between them. CDR1 SQVTM and CDR2 ANQGSEA come from the germline V gene. The CDR3 spans 13 residues. The CDR3 is CSAEAGVGQPQHF. CDR3 DNA sequence: TGCAGCGCCGAGGCGGGGGTCGGGCAGCCCCAGCATTTT.

In its sample, this clonotype was seen a few times. The V call is TRBV7-2, the J call TRBJ1-1; no clear D. CDR3 length equals 15 residues. Germline CDR1 reads SGHTA; CDR2 reads FQGNSA. V was pared by 4 bases and J by 2 bases, with 14 bases between. For the CDR3, the DNA is TGTGCCAGCAGCTCGTGGACGCGGTATAACACTGAAGCTTTCTTT. Its translation: CASSSWTRYNTEAFF.

This clonotype has only a few counts. The rearrangement joins TRBV27 to TRBJ2-2, with a tentative D call TRBD1 (5 bases). Germline loops: CDR1 MNHEY, CDR2 SMNVEV (reference sequence). Trimming shortened V by 3 bases and J by 2 bases, and 10 bases separated the two germline ends. The CDR3 has 15 residues. The CDR3 region is CASSFARDNTGELFF. The CDR3, as DNA: TGTGCCAGCAGTTTTGCCAGGGATAACACCGGGGAGCTGTTTTTT.

This clonotype was seen only a few times. The chain is built from TRBV4-3 and TRBJ2-7; 9 nucleotides line up with TRBD1. In germline, CDR1 is LGHNA, CDR2 YSLEER. The CDR3 extends over 14 amino acids. With 4 bases clipped from V and 3 bases from J, the junction kept 4 bases outside the gene matches. The CDR3 sequence is CASSPGQGVYEQYF. CDR3 coding DNA: TGCGCCAGCAGCCCGGGACAGGGCGTCTACGAGCAGTACTTC.

The CDR3 reads CASSSGTSGSVYTQYF. The CDR3 DNA follows: TGTGCCAGCAGCTCAGGGACTAGCGGGAGCGTGTATACGCAGTATTTT. The rearrangement links TRBV7-2 to TRBJ2-3; 14 nucleotides align to TRBD2. This CDR3 comprises 16 residues. In germline, CDR1 is SGHTA, CDR2 FQGNSA. V gave up 4 bases and J gave up 7 bases; unmatched junction bases: 7.

This clonotype was seen a few times. The rearrangement uses TRBV10-2 and TRBJ2-6; no firm D call. Trimming pared 7 bases from V and 1 base from J, leaving 11 bases between. Germline-derived CDR1 and CDR2 are WSHSY and SAAADI. CDR3 length: 15 residues. CDR3 region: CASKDRMSGANVLTF. The CDR3 coding sequence is TGCGCCAGCAAGGATAGGATGTCTGGGGCCAACGTCCTGACTTTC.

This clonotype has only a few counts. This chain links TRBV7-9 with TRBJ2-1; 7 nucleotides agree with TRBD2. The CDR3 covers 18 residues. Trimming took 5 bases from V and 0 from J; bases not matched to a gene: 13. The germline V gene encodes CDR1 SEHNR and CDR2 FQNEAQ (reference sequence). CDR3 region: CASSLTASGRSSYNEQFF. DNA for the CDR3: TGTGCCAGCAGCCTAACAGCTAGCGGTCGAAGCTCCTACAATGAGCAGTTCTTC. The full variable domain, rest sourced from reference TRBV7-9 and TRBJ2-1, is DTGVSQNPRHKITKRGQNVTFRCDPISEHNRLYWYRQTLGQGPEFLTYFQNEAQLEKSRLLSDRFSAERPKGSFSTLEIQRTEQGDSAMYLCASSLTASGRSSYNEQFFGPGTRLTVL.